One and the same sample provided the 18 T cell receptor beta chains below, sequenced in a study of blood T cells in healthy people across ages. A second PCR of 7 to 11 cycles used a sample-barcoded 5' primer and a J-beta primer mix. One entry per CDR3 protein results from TCRdb running MiXCR on the 5' RACE reads. The sample lists hundreds of thousands of distinct CDR3 sequences; around a quarter were seen once. The data also belong to a second study, concerning T cells of mothers and their children.

Material: blood. The source is a boy aged 2 to 10 in good health.

The J gene is TRBJ2-7, the V gene TRBV6-1; D ambiguous. V was trimmed by 5 bases and J by 3 bases, leaving 14 bases between them. The CDR3 runs to 14 residues. Germline loops: CDR1 MNHNS, CDR2 SASEGT. CDR3 region: CASSTAGIGYEQYF. Here the CDR3 DNA reads TGTGCCAGCAGTACGGCAGGAATTGGCTACGAGCAGTACTTC.

The sample holds a few counts of this clonotype. The J gene is TRBJ2-7, the V gene TRBV28; possibly TRBD2 for D (5 bases). Germline CDR1 reads MDHEN; CDR2 reads SYDVKM. The V and J ends lost 4 bases and 4 bases respectively, with 11 bases between them. The CDR3 has 13 residues. CDR3 nucleotide sequence: TGTGCCAGCAGTTCCGGGGAGAATTACGAGCAGTACTTC. It is translated as CASSSGENYEQYF.

The sample holds one count of this clonotype. This chain joins TRBV5-1 and TRBJ1-1; 7 bases are a match to TRBD1. Germline V gene lookup returns CDR1 SGHRS and CDR2 YFSETQ. The CDR3 extends over 17 amino acids. V trimming: 0 bases; J trimming: 3 bases; junction bases outside the gene matches: 11. This chain's CDR3 is CASSLALRTTGDTEAFF. In DNA, the CDR3 is TGCGCCAGCAGCTTGGCCTTGAGAACCACAGGGGACACTGAAGCTTTCTTT.

This clonotype has just a few counts. The chain combines TRBV7-2 with TRBJ1-2; the D is unclear. Germline lookup yields CDR1 SGHTA and CDR2 FQGNSA. Between the trimmed V and J ends, which lost 2 bases and 7 bases, there was a span of 14 bases. The CDR3 runs to 14 residues. Here the CDR3 reads CASSLTVGAGGYTF. DNA of the CDR3: TGTGCCAGCAGCTTAACTGTGGGCGCAGGTGGCTACACCTTC.

The gene calls are TRBV29-1 and TRBJ1-3; D ambiguous. The CDR3 has 13 residues. Germline lookup yields CDR1 SQVTM and CDR2 ANQGSEA. Trimming pared 1 base from V and 4 bases from J, leaving 8 bases between. The CDR3 spells CSVEGAEGNTIYF. Written as DNA, the CDR3 is TGCAGCGTTGAAGGGGCTGAGGGAAACACCATATATTTT.

The chain recombines TRBV12-3 or TRBV12-4 with TRBJ2-4, with a tentative D call TRBD2 (6 bases). The CDR3 has 16 amino acids. Trimming shortened V by 1 base and J by 0 bases, and 10 bases separated the two germline ends. CDR3 amino acids: CASSLGGTLAKNIQYF. The CDR3 DNA sequence: TGTGCCAGCAGTTTAGGGGGGACTCTAGCCAAAAACATTCAGTACTTC.

The rearrangement joins TRBV10-3 to TRBJ1-6; D uncertain. The length of the CDR3 is 15 residues. The germline gives CDR1 ENHRY, CDR2 SYGVKD. V gave up 2 bases and J gave up 9 bases, with 14 bases separating them. This CDR3 reads CAISEGSRRLSPLHF. For the CDR3, the DNA is TGTGCCATCAGTGAGGGTTCCCGAAGACTTTCACCCCTCCACTTT.

This clonotype was observed at least ten times. The V call is TRBV20-1, the J call TRBJ2-5; 8 bases line up with TRBD1. CDR3 size: 19 residues. Trimming cost V 0 bases and J 2 bases; bases outside gene matches: 17. Germline V gives CDR1 DFQATT, CDR2 SNEGSKA (reference sequence). CDR3 protein: CSARDALDRGNTNQETQYF. CDR3 bases: TGCAGTGCTAGAGATGCCCTAGACAGGGGAAACACCAATCAAGAGACCCAGTACTTC.

The chain uses TRBV2 and TRBJ2-5, with a tentative D call TRBD1 (6 bases). This CDR3 region has 10 residues. Germline lookup yields CDR1 SNHLY and CDR2 FYNNEI. V lost 5 bases and J 11 bases, leaving 9 bases between the germline ends. For the CDR3, the DNA is TGTGCCAGCAGTTCCGGGACACAGTACTTC. Protein: CASSSGTQYF.

This chain connects TRBV15 to TRBJ2-7; D gene ambiguous. The CDR3 runs 14 residues. The germline CDR1 and CDR2 sequences are LNHNV and YYDKDF (reference sequence). V was trimmed by 1 base and J by 3 bases, leaving 10 bases between them. CDR3 residues: CATSRVKERYEQYF. DNA for the CDR3: TGTGCCACCAGCAGAGTTAAAGAGCGCTACGAGCAGTACTTC.

The V and J genes are TRBV21-1 and TRBJ1-1. TRBV21-1 is marked as a pseudogene. The length of the CDR3 is 13 residues. CDR3 protein: CASRGSGDTEAFF. The CDR3, as DNA: TGTGCCAGCAGAGGCAGTGGGGACACTGAAGCTTTCTTT.

The chain joins TRBV7-9 to TRBJ2-1; TRBD1 matches 9 bases. The CDR3 is 16 residues long. CDR1 is SEHNR, CDR2 FQNEAQ, per germline (reference sequence). V dropped 1 base and J dropped 1; count of bases not matched to a gene: 2. CDR3 coding DNA: TGTGCCAGCAGCTTAGACAGGGGGCCTTCCTACAATGAGCAGTTCTTC. Protein product: CASSLDRGPSYNEQFF.

The chain has TRBV10-3 and TRBJ1-6, with 8 bases matching TRBD1. The CDR3 has 15 residues. Trimming removed 4 bases from V and 6 bases from J; junction bases left unmatched: 5. From germline, CDR1 is ENHRY and CDR2 SYGVKD. The CDR3 DNA is TGTGCCATCAGTGGGACAGGGTACCGTAATTCACCCCTCCACTTT. Its protein product is CAISGTGYRNSPLHF.

This clonotype showed up just a few times. Written as DNA, the CDR3 is TGCGCCAGCAGTGTGAGCACCCACGAGCAGTACTTC. Translation: CASSVSTHEQYF. This chain links TRBV10-2 with TRBJ2-7; no reliable D call. Trimming took 4 bases from V and 5 from J, leaving 9 bases between them. Germline CDR1 WSHSY, CDR2 SAAADI. This CDR3 region has 12 residues.

This clonotype was observed many times. The chain links TRBV3-1 to TRBJ1-4, with D maybe TRBD1 (5 bases). V was cut by 4 bases and J by 3 bases, with 15 bases left in between. The CDR3 length is 16 residues. CDR1 and CDR2 (germline): LGHDT, YNNKEL (reference sequence). CDR3 residues: CASSPGGGTANEKLFF. CDR3 nucleotides: TGTGCCAGCAGCCCCGGCGGGGGAACGGCTAATGAAAAACTGTTTTTT.

The gene calls are TRBV18 and TRBJ2-2, with D perhaps matching TRBD1 (5 bases). The V gene lost 2 bases and the J gene lost 0 bases, with 7 bases spanning the gap. Germline V lookup: CDR1 KGHSH, CDR2 LQKENI. The CDR3 sequence is 15 residues long. CDR3 residues: CASSPWGANTGELFF. The CDR3, as DNA: TGTGCCAGCTCACCATGGGGCGCGAACACCGGGGAGCTGTTTTTT.

This clonotype was found a few times. The chain recombines TRBV14 with TRBJ2-7, with D unclear. The V end lost 2 bases, the J end lost 0 bases, and 11 bases lay between the germline ends. Germline loops: CDR1 SGHDN, CDR2 FVKESK. CDR3 length equals 15 residues. This chain's CDR3 is CASSQLVASSYEQYF. The CDR3 nucleotides read TGTGCCAGCAGCCAATTGGTTGCAAGCTCCTACGAGCAGTACTTC.

The chain employs TRBV12-3 or TRBV12-4 and TRBJ2-4; the D gene could be TRBD1 or TRBD2 (5 bases each). The CDR3 runs 21 residues. Trimming removed 6 bases at V and 0 bases at J, with 30 bases between. CDR3 region: CASRPGSLALLSEGAKNIQYF. CDR3 DNA: TGTGCCAGCAGACCAGGGAGTTTAGCCCTTCTCTCTGAGGGAGCCAAAAACATTCAGTACTTC.